This is a list of T cell receptor beta chains from one sample in a study of chemoradiotherapy in HPV16-positive cancers. Some clones are missing from TCRdb's copy, which holds only in-frame ones; the method was immunoSEQ multiplex PCR. In the table there are more than 10,000 clones, around 72% of which are singletons. The material was obtained from a patient who underwent chemoradiotherapy. These receptors were obtained from a human donor with HPV-associated anogenital cancer. CDR3s include the opening cysteine and the closing phenylalanine or tryptophan. Each record gives: CDR3 length, D gene, V gene, J gene, clone size, CDR3 DNA, CDR3 protein. D genes are given only for firm matches. Rows may omit the clone size; those that give it use once, few, many or a size class.

length: 17
D: TRBD1
V: TRBV19
J: TRBJ2-6
size: -
DNA: TGTGCCAGTACCCCGAAGGGGGCGCTGAATGGGGCCAACGTCCTGACTTTC
CDR3: CASTPKGALNGANVLTF

length: 15
D: TRBD1
V: TRBV28
J: TRBJ2-7
size: few
DNA: TGTGCCAGCAGTACCCGGGACAGGGGACAGAACGAGCAGTACTTC
CDR3: CASSTRDRGQNEQYF

length: 13
D: TRBD2
V: TRBV5-6
J: TRBJ2-5
size: -
DNA: TGTGCCAGCAGCCCCGGACTAGCTGAGACCCAGTACTTC
CDR3: CASSPGLAETQYF

length: 15
D: -
V: TRBV4-1
J: TRBJ1-1
size: few
DNA: TGCGCCAGCAGCCACCGAAGAGGGCGAGGCACTGAAGCTTTCTTT
CDR3: CASSHRRGRGTEAFF

length: 15
D: TRBD1
V: TRBV5-5
J: TRBJ1-2
size: -
DNA: TGTGCCAGCAGCTTGGGAGGGGGCCCTAACTATGGCTACACCTTC
CDR3: CASSLGGGPNYGYTF

length: 14
D: -
V: TRBV4-2
J: TRBJ2-5
size: -
DNA: TGTGCCAGCAGCCAAGATCAAACCCCAGAGACCCAGTACTTC
CDR3: CASSQDQTPETQYF

length: 15
D: TRBD2
V: TRBV19
J: TRBJ2-7
size: -
DNA: TGTGCCAGTAGTAGGGCGGGAGCTGTGGGCTACGAGCAGTACTTC
CDR3: CASSRAGAVGYEQYF

length: 16
D: -
V: TRBV5-1
J: TRBJ2-5
size: -
DNA: TGCGCCAGCAGCTTGTTCTACGGCGGGACACAAGAGACCCAGTACTTC
CDR3: CASSLFYGGTQETQYF

length: 13
D: -
V: TRBV27
J: TRBJ2-1
size: -
DNA: TGTGCCAGCAGTTTATCCAGGGTAAATGAGCAGTTCTTC
CDR3: CASSLSRVNEQFF

length: 14
D: -
V: TRBV28
J: TRBJ2-3
size: -
DNA: TGTGCCAGCAGTCCACGACAGAGAACAGATACGCAGTATTTT
CDR3: CASSPRQRTDTQYF

length: 15
D: -
V: TRBV5-6
J: TRBJ1-5
size: -
DNA: TGTGCCAGCAGCTTGATCAAGGGTCGCAATCAGCCCCAGCATTTT
CDR3: CASSLIKGRNQPQHF

length: 14
D: -
V: TRBV7-9
J: TRBJ2-7
size: once
DNA: TGTGCCAGCAGCTTAGCGCAGTTTACCTACGAGCAGTACTTC
CDR3: CASSLAQFTYEQYF

length: 18
D: TRBD2
V: TRBV27
J: TRBJ2-1
size: -
DNA: TGTGCCAGCAGCCCCGAGGGGAGGGAGGGCCTGTCCTACAATGAGCAGTTCTTC
CDR3: CASSPEGREGLSYNEQFF

length: 13
D: -
V: TRBV28
J: TRBJ2-2
size: -
DNA: TGTGCCAGCAGATCCGGACTCTTCGGGGAGCTGTTTTTT
CDR3: CASRSGLFGELFF

length: 16
D: -
V: TRBV7-2
J: TRBJ2-3
size: few
DNA: TGTGCCAGCAGTCAGACCCGGGACTGGCGCACAGATACGCAGTATTTT
CDR3: CASSQTRDWRTDTQYF

length: 15
D: TRBD1
V: TRBV6-1
J: TRBJ2-2
size: -
DNA: TGTGCCAGCAGTGTACACAGGGGGACTCCCGGGGAGCTGTTTTTT
CDR3: CASSVHRGTPGELFF

length: 16
D: -
V: TRBV7-2
J: TRBJ2-2
size: once
DNA: TGTGCCAGCAGCACCGACGGGGCGCCGAACACCGGGGAGCTGTTTTTT
CDR3: CASSTDGAPNTGELFF

length: 13
D: TRBD1
V: TRBV5-1
J: TRBJ2-5
size: few
DNA: TGCGCCAGCAGCCTAGACAGGGAAGAGACCCAGTACTTC
CDR3: CASSLDREETQYF

length: 11
D: -
V: TRBV11-2
J: TRBJ1-3
size: -
DNA: TGTGCCAGCAGGGTTAGGAACACCATATATTTT
CDR3: CASRVRNTIYF